The T cell receptor (beta chain) under discussion was sequenced for a study of PD-1 blockade in classical Hodgkin lymphoma. Overall study findings and caveats: What caused the repertoire differences, perhaps disease activity or prior therapy, remains undefined. Anyone who began nivolumab under 1 year after ASCT was excluded. By C4D1, diversity of CD4+ TCRs had risen significantly, whereas that of CD8+ TCRs had not. Prior to therapy, complete responders displayed diversity much like that of newly diagnosed patients.

Comments on this clone: Its antigen is currently unknown.

With 2 bases removed from V and 0 bases from J, the gap between germline ends came to 8 bases. Germline CDR1 and CDR2: MNHNY and SVGAGI (reference sequence). The CDR3 is 14 amino acids. No patient escaped relapse after autologous stem cell transplantation, and brentuximab vedotin exposure varied. Isolated CD8+ T cells were derived from thawed PBMCs through magnetic negative selection. The assay was immunoSEQ multiplex PCR, and TCRdb's table has in-frame clones only and misses some. The repertoire has fewer than 30,000 clones, about 90% of them found once; the top ten carry approximately 6.3%. Specimen: CD8+ T cells from blood, collected at baseline. This chain links TRBV6-6 with TRBJ2-7, with D perhaps assigned TRBD1 or TRBD2 (5 bases each). This receptor was identified in a human donor with classical Hodgkin lymphoma. CDR3 sequence reads: CASSYGGNSYEQYF. Here the CDR3 DNA reads TGTGCCAGCAGTTACGGGGGAAACTCCTACGAGCAGTACTTC.